Here is one T cell receptor (beta chain) with its context. The antigen is not known. An end of the junction differs from the germline gene, which may be a read error. The data originate from a study of T cells after yellow fever vaccination. At the level of the study: SMART-Seq v4 Ultra Low Input handled preparation of low-cell-number fractions. Overall study findings and caveats: Re-detected after boosting: most primary clones, almost 97% of CD4 and 88% of CD8.

The germline V gene has CDR1 DFQATT and CDR2 SNEGSKA (reference sequence). The CDR3 has 17 residues. TCRdb redid the calling of the 5' RACE reads with MiXCR, one entry per CDR3 protein. The sample consists of almost 600,000 distinct CDR3 sequences, roughly 13% of them appearing once. The source is a man aged 25 to 40 who received the YFV17D yellow fever vaccine. Specimen: PBMCs, collected on the day of the yellow fever booster vaccination. V and J are TRBV20-1 and TRBJ2-3; 13 bases are shared with TRBD2. DNA for the CDR3: TGCTGTGCTAGATCGCAGAGGACTAGCGGGAGCTTGGATACGCAGTATTTT. Amino acids: CCARSQRTSGSLDTQYF.